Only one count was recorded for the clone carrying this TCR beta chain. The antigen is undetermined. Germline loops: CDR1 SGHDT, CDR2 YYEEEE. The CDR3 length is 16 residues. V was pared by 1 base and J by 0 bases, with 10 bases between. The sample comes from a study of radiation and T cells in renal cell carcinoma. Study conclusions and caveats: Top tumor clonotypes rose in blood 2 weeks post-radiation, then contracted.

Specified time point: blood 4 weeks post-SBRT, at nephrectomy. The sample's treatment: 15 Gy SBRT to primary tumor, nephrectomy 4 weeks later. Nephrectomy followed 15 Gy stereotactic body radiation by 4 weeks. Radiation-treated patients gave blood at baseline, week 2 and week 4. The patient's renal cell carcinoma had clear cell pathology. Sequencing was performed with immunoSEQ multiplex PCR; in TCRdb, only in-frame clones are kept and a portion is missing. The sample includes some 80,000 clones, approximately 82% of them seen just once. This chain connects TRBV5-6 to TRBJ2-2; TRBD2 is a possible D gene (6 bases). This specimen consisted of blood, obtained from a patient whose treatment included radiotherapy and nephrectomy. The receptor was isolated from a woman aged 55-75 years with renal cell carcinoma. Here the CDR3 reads CASSLLADANTGELFF. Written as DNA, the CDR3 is TGTGCCAGCAGCTTGTTAGCGGACGCGAACACCGGGGAGCTGTTTTTT.